What follows are 29 T cell receptor beta chains derived from one specimen sequenced in a study of shared clonotypes between healthy human individuals. Sequencing used immunoSEQ multiplex PCR; TCRdb keeps in-frame clones, though not all of them. Here the sample spans a few hundred thousand clones, 74% being singletons. Sequencing was carried out using memory CD4+ T cells sorted from blood. The subset is: CD45RA-negative fraction. The receptors derive from a young man in good health.

This clone was picked up many times. V usage is TRBV5-1 and J usage is TRBJ2-7; 15 bases align to TRBD2. Germline V gene lookup returns CDR1 SGHRS and CDR2 YFSETQ. J gave up 2 bases and V 0 bases, and 9 bases lay outside the gene matches. The CDR3 contains 19 residues. DNA for the CDR3: TGCGCCAGCAGCTTGGAGACCGGGACTAGCGGGAGGTCCACCTACGAGCAGTACTTC. The encoded protein is CASSLETGTSGRSTYEQYF.

V gene TRBV5-1 combines with J gene TRBJ2-3, with TRBD1 identical over 7 bases. CDR3 length: 15 amino acids. V shed 4 bases, J shed 1 base, and the junction held 6 bases outside the gene matches. From germline, CDR1 is SGHRS and CDR2 YFSETQ. CDR3 DNA: TGCGCCAGCAGCGCCTCGACAGGGCGCACAGATACGCAGTATTTT. As protein: CASSASTGRTDTQYF. Full variable domain (rest looked up from reference TRBV5-1 and TRBJ2-3): KAGVTQTPRYLIKTRGQQVTLSCSPISGHRSVSWYQQTPGQGLQFLFEYFSETQRNKGNFPGRFSGRQFSNSRSEMNVSTLELGDSALYLCASSASTGRTDTQYFGPGTRLTVL.

This clone appeared a single time. V is TRBV6-5 and J is TRBJ2-7; 7 nucleotides align to TRBD1. This CDR3 has 12 residues. J was trimmed by 7 bases and V by 5 bases; bases with no gene match: 5. Germline V CDR1 and CDR2: MNHEY, SVGAGI. The CDR3 here is CASSAHRGEQYF. CDR3 coding DNA: TGTGCCAGCAGTGCGCACAGGGGTGAGCAGTACTTC.

The chain joins TRBV27 to TRBJ2-2; possibly TRBD2 for D (6 bases). V was trimmed by 1 base and J by 6 bases, leaving 18 bases between them. The CDR3 totals 17 residues. The V gene's germline CDR1 is MNHEY and CDR2 SMNVEV (reference sequence). CDR3 sequence (DNA): TGTGCCAGCAGTTTATTTGCAGTGGCGCGGGACCCCGGGGAGCTGTTTTTT. Residues: CASSLFAVARDPGELFF.

This chain links TRBV28 with TRBJ2-3, with D perhaps matching TRBD1 (7 bases). V was clipped by 6 bases and J by 4 bases, with 23 bases between them. In germline, CDR1 is MDHEN, CDR2 SYDVKM. The CDR3 contains 17 residues. The CDR3 protein is CASRQPGVRDSSDTQYF. The DNA for the CDR3 is TGTGCCAGCAGACAACCGGGAGTACGGGACAGCTCAGATACGCAGTATTTT.

The chain links TRBV2 to TRBJ2-2; 10 bases map to TRBD2. Germline assignment: CDR1 SNHLY and CDR2 FYNNEI. The CDR3 spans 16 residues. The ends lost 2 bases at V and 3 bases at J; junction bases unmatched: 3. The CDR3 is CASSETSGTHTGELFF. CDR3 coding DNA: TGTGCCAGCAGTGAAACTAGCGGGACTCACACCGGGGAGCTGTTTTTT.

The chain employs TRBV4-3 and TRBJ2-2; D gene ambiguous. The CDR3 length is 17 residues. Germline CDR1 is LGHNA and CDR2 is YSLEER. V lost 0 bases and J lost 2, with 13 bases in between. This CDR3 reads CASSQEARRLNTGELFF. The CDR3 nucleotides are TGCGCCAGCAGCCAAGAGGCGCGACGCCTAAACACCGGGGAGCTGTTTTTT.

The V gene is TRBV6-5, the J gene TRBJ2-7; 8 bases fit TRBD1. The CDR3 length is 13 residues. The V gene's germline CDR1 is MNHEY and CDR2 SVGAGI. The ends lost 8 bases at V and 6 bases at J; junction bases unmatched: 9. The CDR3 loop reads CASLDRVLGEQYF. The CDR3 nucleotides are TGTGCCAGCTTGGACAGGGTCCTCGGCGAGCAGTACTTC.

The chain combines TRBV6-1 with TRBJ2-7, with TRBD1 matching 8 bases. The CDR3 has 17 amino acids. The trim removed 4 bases at V and 2 bases at J, leaving 13 bases unmatched. The germline V gene has CDR1 MNHNS and CDR2 SASEGT. This CDR3 reads CASSVTGGGSAAYEQYF. Here the CDR3 DNA reads TGTGCCAGCAGTGTCACAGGGGGAGGTAGCGCGGCCTACGAGCAGTACTTC.

A single count supports this clone. This chain uses TRBV2 with TRBJ2-2; 8 bases line up with TRBD2. The CDR3 sequence is 16 residues long. The V segment lost 3 bases and the J segment 1 base; nucleotides outside the gene matches: 4. CDR1 SNHLY and CDR2 FYNNEI come from the germline V gene. CDR3 nucleotide sequence: TGTGCCAGCAGTGACTCTAGCGGGTGGAACACCGGGGAGCTGTTTTTT. Its protein product is CASSDSSGWNTGELFF.

This sequence joins TRBV2 and TRBJ2-3, with D perhaps matching TRBD2 (6 bases). The CDR3 contains 14 residues. Trimming took off 5 bases at V and 2 bases at J, with 11 bases between the two ends. Germline V lookup: CDR1 SNHLY, CDR2 FYNNEI. The CDR3 coding sequence is TGTGCCAGCAGTCCCGGGACTCCCACAGATACGCAGTATTTT. It translates to CASSPGTPTDTQYF.

The V gene is TRBV23-1, the J gene TRBJ2-7, with TRBD1 matching over 9 bases. TRBV23-1 is an ORF, with its function uncertain. Trimming took 2 bases from V and 5 from J; bases not matched to a gene: 13. The CDR3 extends over 17 amino acids. CDR3 in DNA: TGCGCCAGCAGTCAACTCTATAGGGACAGGGATCCCCACGAGCAGTACTTC. It specifies CASSQLYRDRDPHEQYF.

Only a few counts were recorded for this clone. The J gene is TRBJ1-1, the V gene TRBV7-9; no reliable D call. The CDR3 totals 14 residues. Germline assignment: CDR1 SEHNR and CDR2 FQNEAQ (reference sequence). The V end was cut by 4 bases, the J end by 2 bases, with 11 bases between. This chain's CDR3 is CASSYSKVNTEAFF. In DNA form, the CDR3 reads TGTGCCAGCAGCTACAGCAAGGTAAACACTGAAGCTTTCTTT.

The genes are TRBV6-1 and TRBJ2-3; D unresolved. V lost 4 bases to trimming and J lost 2 bases, with 10 bases between them. This CDR3 spans 14 amino acids. Per the germline V gene, CDR1 is MNHNS and CDR2 is SASEGT. CDR3 loop: CASSARLVTDTQYF. CDR3 DNA sequence: TGTGCCAGCAGTGCGCGACTGGTCACAGATACGCAGTATTTT.

This rearrangement joins TRBV6-9 to TRBJ1-5; D unclear. The V and J ends lost 3 bases and 7 bases respectively, with 10 bases between them. This CDR3 is 13 amino acids long. From germline, CDR1 is MNHGY and CDR2 SVAAGI. CDR3 DNA: TGTGCCAGCAGTTACACCGGGAAACAGCCCCAGCATTTT. It specifies CASSYTGKQPQHF.

This clone was observed a few times. V is TRBV2 and J is TRBJ2-2; possible D gene TRBD1, 5 bases. Germline-derived CDR1 and CDR2 are SNHLY and FYNNEI. V gave up 2 bases and J gave up 1 base, with 11 bases separating them. CDR3 length equals 16 residues. The CDR3: CASSEQGVKNTGELFF. The CDR3 coding sequence is TGTGCCAGCAGTGAACAGGGTGTCAAGAACACCGGGGAGCTGTTTTTT.

Turning to this clone: The junction departs from the called germline gene at one end, perhaps through a read error. The rearrangement links TRBV7-7 to TRBJ2-1, with 8 bases identical to TRBD2. The CDR3 runs to 14 residues. Germline CDR1 SSHAT, CDR2 FNYEAQ (reference sequence). This CDR3 is CASSLAGTSNEQFF. CDR3 coding DNA: TGTGCTAGCAGCTTAGCCGGGACTAGCAATGAGCAGTTCTTC. Filled out from reference TRBV7-7 and TRBJ2-1, the complete variable domain reads GAGVSQSPRYKVTKRGQDVTLRCDPISSHATLYWYQQALGQGPEFLTYFNYEAQPDKSGLPSDRFSAERPEGSISTLTIQRTEQRDSAMYRCASSLAGTSNEQFFGPGTRLTVL.

The gene calls are TRBV29-1 and TRBJ2-5; 12 nucleotides line up with TRBD2. The germline gives CDR1 SQVTM, CDR2 ANQGSEA. This CDR3 is built from 12 residues. V dropped 8 bases and J dropped 4; count of bases not matched to a gene: 2. The CDR3 DNA reads as TGCAGCATGGGACTAGCGGGAGAGACCCAGTACTTC. Translated: CSMGLAGETQYF.

The chain recombines TRBV10-1 with TRBJ2-7; 16 bases match TRBD2. The CDR3 is 17 residues long. V gave up 5 bases and J gave up 4 bases; unmatched junction bases: 8. Germline loops: CDR1 WNHNN, CDR2 SYGVQD (reference sequence). CDR3 DNA sequence: TGCGCCAGCAGTCCGGGACTAGCGGGAGGGCGTATTTACGAGCAGTACTTC. It specifies CASSPGLAGGRIYEQYF.

This clone was recorded once. V and J are TRBV9 and TRBJ1-2; perhaps TRBD1 as D (5 bases). CDR1 is SGDLS, CDR2 YYNGEE, per germline. The CDR3 spans 15 residues. V lost 2 bases and J 10 bases, leaving 21 bases between the germline ends. DNA of the CDR3: TGTGCCAGCAGCGTCAGTTCGGAGGGGCTCACCTTCTACACCTTC. It encodes CASSVSSEGLTFYTF.

The rearrangement links TRBV7-2 to TRBJ2-3; the match to TRBD2 covers 11 bases. Germline V gives CDR1 SGHTA, CDR2 FQGNSA. This CDR3 spans 16 amino acids. V lost 5 bases, J lost 3 bases, and 7 bases stayed unmatched. CDR3 loop: CASSVVGTSGTDTQYF. CDR3 in DNA: TGTGCCAGCAGCGTTGTCGGGACTAGCGGAACAGATACGCAGTATTTT.

The table lists this clone with a few counts. This rearrangement joins TRBV6-5 to TRBJ2-5; D unclear. Germline V gene data show CDR1 as MNHEY and CDR2 as SVGAGI. V was cut by 0 bases and J by 4 bases, with 0 bases left in between. The CDR3 has 11 residues. The CDR3 region is CASSYSETQYF. DNA for the CDR3: TGTGCCAGCAGTTACTCAGAGACCCAGTACTTC.

The chain links TRBV4-3 to TRBJ1-2, with D possibly TRBD1 on 6 matching bases. The germline CDR1 and CDR2 sequences are LGHNA and YSLEER. This CDR3 region has 15 residues. Deletions cut 0 bases from V and 7 bases from J, with 15 bases between. CDR3 nucleotide sequence: TGCGCCAGCAGCCAAGACCAGGGGAGAGGGTCTGGCTACACCTTC. Protein: CASSQDQGRGSGYTF.

J is TRBJ2-5 and V is TRBV18, with D tentatively TRBD1 (5 bases). The V gene's germline CDR1 is KGHSH and CDR2 LQKENI. CDR3 length: 14 residues. Trimming removed 0 bases from V and 3 bases from J, with 8 bases in between. This CDR3 is CASSPPPGKETQYF. The CDR3 DNA follows: TGTGCCAGCTCACCACCGCCAGGGAAAGAGACCCAGTACTTC.

This chain links TRBV11-2 with TRBJ2-2; D not resolved. The CDR3 is 15 amino acids. The V and J ends lost 2 bases and 7 bases respectively, with 14 bases between them. Germline V lookup: CDR1 SGHAT, CDR2 FQNNGV. The CDR3 protein is CASSLPRSLGGELFF. The CDR3, as DNA: TGTGCCAGCAGCTTACCCAGGTCCTTAGGCGGGGAGCTGTTTTTT.

J is TRBJ2-2 and V is TRBV7-3; a weak D match, TRBD2 (5 bases). The ends were cut back, 5 bases at V and 6 bases at J, with 16 bases in the middle. This CDR3 contains 15 residues. The germline V gene has CDR1 SGHTA and CDR2 FQGTGA. The CDR3 DNA sequence: TGTGCCAGCAGCCCACAAACACTAGTTCCCGGGGAGCTGTTTTTT. Translating it yields CASSPQTLVPGELFF. Variable domain in full (rest from reference TRBV7-3 and TRBJ2-2): GAGVSQTPSNKVTEKGKYVELRCDPISGHTALYWYRQSLGQGPEFLIYFQGTGAADDSGLPNDRFFAVRPEGSVSTLKIQRTERGDSAVYLCASSPQTLVPGELFFGEGSRLTVL.

The chain couples TRBV28 to TRBJ1-2; the D is unclear. Trimming took off 4 bases at V and 5 bases at J, with 20 bases between the two ends. CDR3 length equals 16 residues. Germline-derived CDR1 and CDR2 are MDHEN and SYDVKM. CDR3: CASSSRRRQIKYGYTF. The CDR3 DNA reads TGTGCCAGCAGTTCTCGGCGTCGTCAGATAAAGTATGGCTACACCTTC.

The chain employs TRBV6-6 and TRBJ2-1; unclear D gene. This CDR3 region has 13 residues. The germline V gene has CDR1 MNHNY and CDR2 SVGAGI (reference sequence). V shed 7 bases and J shed 0 bases, with 7 bases lying between them. CDR3 sequence (DNA): TGTGCCAGCACGTCGAGCTCCTACAATGAGCAGTTCTTC. It codes for CASTSSSYNEQFF.

In nucleotides, the CDR3 is TGTGCCAGTACCCGACAGGGGAGAGATGAAAAACTGTTTTTT. Amino acids: CASTRQGRDEKLFF. The chain carries TRBV19 and TRBJ1-4, with 8 positions matching TRBD1. This CDR3 has 14 amino acids. Germline CDR1 LNHDA, CDR2 SQIVND (reference sequence). Trimming cost V 7 bases and J 6 bases; bases outside gene matches: 7.